These 20 T cell receptor beta chains were all obtained from the same sample, sequenced in a study of cytotoxic CD8 clonotypes in ibrutinib-treated CLL (dated by TCRdb to about 2021). This sample's time point label indicates: eleven to twelve months on ibrutinib. The library came from the immunoSEQ multiplex PCR assay. TCRdb retrieved this table from immuneACCESS and kept in-frame rearrangements only. Not all clones are present; in checked studies, unresolved V genes account for under half, and no reason is known for the remainder. The sample table lists some 150,000 clones, 77% of them with a count of one. 25% to 30% of the sample comes from the top ten. Sequenced here: PBMCs, sampled after 12 months of ibrutinib treatment. These receptors originate from a human donor with chronic lymphocytic leukemia.

This chain joins TRBV25-1 and TRBJ1-1, with 8 bases aligning to TRBD1. The germline gives CDR1 MGHDK, CDR2 SYGVNS. Trimming at V came to 4 bases and at J to 3 bases, leaving 7 bases not matched to a gene. The CDR3 runs 15 residues. The CDR3 DNA follows: TGTGCCAGCAGTGCGGACAGGGTGGGGGACACTGAAGCTTTCTTT. It encodes CASSADRVGDTEAFF.

The chain recombines TRBV28 with TRBJ2-7; no definite D call. The CDR3 is made up of 11 amino acids. With 5 bases removed from V and 9 bases from J, the gap between germline ends came to 11 bases. CDR1 and CDR2 from the germline V gene are MDHEN and SYDVKM. CDR3 region: CASSKLGWQYF. CDR3 sequence (DNA): TGTGCCAGCAGTAAGTTGGGTTGGCAGTACTTC.

The chain is built from TRBV27 and TRBJ2-7; 12 positions match TRBD1. The CDR3 is 14 residues long. V was pared by 4 bases and J by 5 bases, with 3 bases of the junction left unmatched. The V gene's germline CDR1 is MNHEY and CDR2 SMNVEV (reference sequence). Here the CDR3 DNA reads TGTGCCAGCAGTTACCGGGACAGGGGGCACGAGCAGTACTTC. Amino acid sequence: CASSYRDRGHEQYF.

V is TRBV7-2 and J is TRBJ1-3, with D unresolved. V gave up 1 base and J gave up 0 bases, with 7 bases separating them. Germline-derived CDR1 and CDR2 are SGHTA and FQGNSA. The CDR3 runs to 15 residues. Written as DNA, the CDR3 is TGTGCCAGCAGCTTAGGGAGTAGCTCTGGAAACACCATATATTTT. Protein: CASSLGSSSGNTIYF.

The rearrangement links TRBV6-5 to TRBJ1-6, with D hard to call. CDR3 length equals 15 residues. Germline V gene data show CDR1 as MNHEY and CDR2 as SVGAGI. Trimming left V 0 bases short and J 6 bases short, with 9 bases between. The CDR3: CASSYSYALNSPLHF. The CDR3, as DNA: TGTGCCAGCAGTTACTCATATGCTCTTAATTCACCCCTCCACTTT.

The rearrangement uses TRBV28 and TRBJ2-7; 13 bases align to TRBD2. CDR1 and CDR2 (germline): MDHEN, SYDVKM. The junction had 3 bases not matched to a gene; V was cut back by 1 base and J by 3 bases. The CDR3 is 16 residues long. The CDR3 here is CASSLLGLAGNYEQYF. The CDR3 nucleotides are TGTGCCAGCAGTTTATTGGGACTAGCGGGAAACTACGAGCAGTACTTC.

This chain uses TRBV28 with TRBJ1-2; no clear D. This CDR3 contains 11 residues. The V end lost 11 bases, the J end lost 1 base, and 8 bases lay between the germline ends. The V gene's germline CDR1 is MDHEN and CDR2 SYDVKM. CDR3 nucleotide sequence: TGTGCCGGGTATGGTAACTATGGCTACACCTTC. Its translation: CAGYGNYGYTF.

V gene TRBV7-9 combines with J gene TRBJ1-3; tentative D call: TRBD1 (5 bases). Germline V gene data show CDR1 as SEHNR and CDR2 as FQNEAQ (reference sequence). V dropped 2 bases and J dropped 2 bases, with 10 bases sitting between them. The CDR3 consists of 15 residues. CDR3 in amino acids: CASSLSGTAGNTIYF. DNA for the CDR3: TGTGCCAGCAGCTTAAGTGGGACGGCTGGAAACACCATATATTTT.

V usage is TRBV6-5 and J usage is TRBJ1-2, with D possibly being TRBD1 (6 bases). The CDR3 length is 14 residues. V lost 7 bases, J lost 3 bases, and 15 bases lay in between. The germline V gene has CDR1 MNHEY and CDR2 SVGAGI. The CDR3 is CASTTGNRHYGYTF. DNA of the CDR3: TGTGCCAGCACTACAGGGAATCGGCACTATGGCTACACCTTC.

The V gene is TRBV5-1, the J gene TRBJ2-3; 7 bases fit TRBD2. In germline, CDR1 is SGHRS, CDR2 YFSETQ. V trimming: 0 bases; J trimming: 0 bases; junction bases outside the gene matches: 7. This CDR3 contains 17 residues. The DNA for the CDR3 is TGCGCCAGCAGCTTGGGGATAGCGGGTCGTAGCACAGATACGCAGTATTTT. This translates into CASSLGIAGRSTDTQYF.

The chain recombines TRBV9 with TRBJ1-2; D gene unclear. The germline V gene has CDR1 SGDLS and CDR2 YYNGEE. The V end lost 0 bases, the J end lost 2 bases, and 11 bases lay between the germline ends. The CDR3 sequence is 15 residues long. CDR3 nucleotide sequence: TGTGCCAGCAGCGTAGATGCAGGCGGAAACTATGGCTACACCTTC. This gives the protein CASSVDAGGNYGYTF.

The chain combines TRBV28 with TRBJ2-7, with D tentatively TRBD1 (5 bases). The CDR3 is made up of 13 amino acids. V was shortened by 5 bases and J by 5 bases, with 13 bases between the two germline ends. Germline V gene lookup returns CDR1 MDHEN and CDR2 SYDVKM. The CDR3 region is CASSPQVVDEQYF. CDR3 bases: TGTGCCAGCAGTCCACAGGTGGTTGACGAGCAGTACTTC.

This chain links TRBV5-6 with TRBJ1-3; a weak D match, TRBD1 (5 bases). The CDR3 consists of 15 residues. The V end lost 3 bases, the J end lost 2 bases, and 12 bases lay between the germline ends. Germline values: CDR1 SGHDT, CDR2 YYEEEE. CDR3 loop: CASSSIGGTGNTIYF. The CDR3 DNA reads as TGTGCCAGCAGCTCCATCGGGGGGACTGGAAACACCATATATTTT. The complete variable domain, with remaining parts taken from reference TRBV5-6 and TRBJ1-3, reads DAGVTQSPTHLIKTRGQQVTLRCSPKSGHDTVSWYQQALGQGPQFIFQYYEEEERQRGNFPDRFSGHQFPNYSSELNVNALLLGDSALYLCASSSIGGTGNTIYFGEGSWLTVV.

This chain joins TRBV9 and TRBJ2-3; 8 bases fit TRBD2. V trimming: 7 bases; J trimming: 7 bases; junction bases outside the gene matches: 11. Germline CDR1 reads SGDLS; CDR2 reads YYNGEE. This CDR3 has 14 residues. CDR3 region: CASGTSASGYTQYF. The CDR3 DNA is TGTGCCAGCGGGACGTCGGCTAGCGGGTATACGCAGTATTTT.

The chain couples TRBV27 to TRBJ2-6; D is perhaps TRBD2 (6 bases). V shed 5 bases and J shed 2 bases, with 22 bases lying between them. CDR1 is MNHEY, CDR2 SMNVEV, per germline (reference sequence). The CDR3 extends over 19 amino acids. The CDR3 bases are TGTGCCAGCAGTCCCACCTTGGAGGGACTCAACCCTGGGGCCAACGTCCTGACTTTC. The encoded protein is CASSPTLEGLNPGANVLTF. Using reference TRBV27 and TRBJ2-6 for the parts outside the CDR3, the full variable domain is EAQVTQNPRYLITVTGKKLTVTCSQNMNHEYMSWYRQDPGLGLRQIYYSMNVEVTDKGDVPEGYKVSRKEKRNFPLILESPSPNQTSLYFCASSPTLEGLNPGANVLTFGAGSRLTVL.

The chain combines TRBV6-5 with TRBJ2-7; 10 bases agree with TRBD2. The trim removed 0 bases at V and 2 bases at J, leaving 4 bases unmatched. The length of the CDR3 is 16 residues. The germline V gene has CDR1 MNHEY and CDR2 SVGAGI. CDR3: CASSYSASGSPYEQYF. The CDR3 bases are TGTGCCAGCAGTTACTCGGCTAGCGGGAGTCCCTACGAGCAGTACTTC.

This clone was seen more than once but under ten times. The rearrangement joins TRBV6-5 to TRBJ1-2; 8 positions agree with TRBD1. Trimming at V came to 6 bases and at J to 5 bases, leaving 8 bases not matched to a gene. The CDR3 extends over 14 amino acids. Germline CDR1 and CDR2: MNHEY and SVGAGI. The DNA of the CDR3 is TGTGCCAGCAGGGTTCTTACAGGGGGATATGGCTACACCTTC. This codes for CASRVLTGGYGYTF.

This chain connects TRBV9 to TRBJ2-3; possibly TRBD1 for D (6 bases). V shed 7 bases and J shed 1 base, with 16 bases lying between them. Germline CDR1 and CDR2: SGDLS and YYNGEE. CDR3 length: 15 amino acids. The CDR3 DNA reads TGTGCCAGCTCCTTGGGGGCCGGTGGCACAGATACGCAGTATTTT. The encoded protein is CASSLGAGGTDTQYF.

The chain is built from TRBV7-9 and TRBJ2-5, with D possibly being TRBD1 (6 bases). The CDR3 sequence is 13 residues long. Looked up from germline, CDR1 is SEHNR and CDR2 is FQNEAQ (reference sequence). V lost 1 base and J 7 bases, leaving 10 bases between the germline ends. DNA of the CDR3: TGTGCCAGCAGCTTAGGGGGCAGGGGGACCCAGTACTTC. As protein: CASSLGGRGTQYF.

This sequence joins TRBV7-2 and TRBJ2-3; 10 bases are a match to TRBD2. Losses at the gene ends were 0 bases for V and 12 bases for J; bases not matched to a gene: 9. Germline V gene lookup returns CDR1 SGHTA and CDR2 FQGNSA. The CDR3 totals 15 residues. Here the CDR3 reads CASSLAPSGSGSQYF. CDR3 DNA sequence: TGTGCCAGCAGCTTAGCACCTAGCGGGAGTGGGTCCCAGTATTTT.